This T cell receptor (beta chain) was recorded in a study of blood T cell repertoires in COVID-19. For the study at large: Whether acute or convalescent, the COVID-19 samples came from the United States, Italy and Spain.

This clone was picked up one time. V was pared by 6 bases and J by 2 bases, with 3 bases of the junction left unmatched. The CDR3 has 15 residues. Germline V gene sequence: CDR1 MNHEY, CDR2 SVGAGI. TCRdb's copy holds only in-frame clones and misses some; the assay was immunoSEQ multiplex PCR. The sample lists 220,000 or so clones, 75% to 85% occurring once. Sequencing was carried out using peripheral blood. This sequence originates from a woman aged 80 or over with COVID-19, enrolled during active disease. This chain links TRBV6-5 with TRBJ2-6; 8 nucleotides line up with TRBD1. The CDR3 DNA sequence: TGTGCCAGCAGGGGACAGGTTACTGGGGCCAACGTCCTGACTTTC. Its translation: CASRGQVTGANVLTF.